The 20 T cell receptor beta chains given below trace back to one sample, sequenced in a study of T cell changes during pregnancy in multiple sclerosis. TCRdb keeps only in-frame clones here, not all; method: immunoSEQ multiplex PCR. The data contain about 27,000 clones, roughly 90% of them seen just once; the ten biggest clones take up more than 6.5%. The specimen comprised CD8+ T cells from peripheral blood mononuclear cells, sampled in the second trimester of pregnancy. These receptors were collected from a female donor with multiple sclerosis, enrolled in a pregnancy study.

The chain links TRBV11-3 to TRBJ2-1, with D tentatively TRBD2 (6 bases). Germline V CDR1 and CDR2: SGHNT, YENEEA. Trimming removed 0 bases from V and 4 bases from J, with 10 bases in between. This CDR3 has 15 amino acids. CDR3 DNA: TGTGCCAGCAGCTTAGAGGACGGGGGTTACAATGAGCAGTTCTTC. This gives the protein CASSLEDGGYNEQFF.

The J gene is TRBJ2-1, the V gene TRBV4-3, with D perhaps matching TRBD1 (6 bases). The germline CDR1 and CDR2 sequences are LGHNA and YSLEER. The CDR3 sequence is 14 residues long. The V end lost 4 bases, the J end lost 4 bases, and 11 bases lay between the germline ends. The chain's CDR3 is CASSPRDTYNEQFF. CDR3 bases: TGCGCCAGCAGCCCCCGGGACACATACAATGAGCAGTTCTTC.

The J gene is TRBJ2-3, the V gene TRBV5-4; D not certain. The CDR3 sequence is 13 residues long. Germline CDR1 reads SGHNT; CDR2 reads YYREEE (reference sequence). V lost 3 bases and J 0 bases, leaving 5 bases between the germline ends. CDR3 amino acids: CASSSTSTDTQYF. CDR3 bases: TGTGCCAGCAGCTCCACTAGCACAGATACGCAGTATTTT.

V gene TRBV7-8 combines with J gene TRBJ1-1; D might be TRBD1 (6 bases). The CDR3 consists of 14 residues. Germline V lookup: CDR1 SGHVS, CDR2 FQNEAQ. The germline V and J ends were trimmed by 1 base and 3 bases, with 9 bases remaining between them. CDR3 residues: CASSLEGGDTEAFF. The CDR3 nucleotides are TGTGCCAGCAGCTTAGAAGGGGGAGACACTGAAGCTTTCTTT.

The rearrangement uses TRBV27 and TRBJ1-5; TRBD1 aligns across 12 bases. CDR3 size: 16 residues. Trimming cost V 10 bases and J 6 bases; bases outside gene matches: 13. CDR1 is MNHEY and CDR2 is SMNVEV in the germline V gene (reference sequence). The CDR3 protein is CATSQVGTGGSQPQHF. Written as DNA, the CDR3 is TGTGCCACGTCCCAGGTGGGGACAGGGGGCTCTCAGCCCCAGCATTTT.

The V call is TRBV5-8, the J call TRBJ1-5, with TRBD1 as a possible D gene (6 bases). The length of the CDR3 is 18 residues. Germline CDR1 and CDR2: SGHTS and YDEGEE. Trimming cost V 0 bases and J 0 bases, with 16 bases left between them. CDR3 coding DNA: TGTGCCAGCAGCTTGGGCGTAAGTCACAGGGATAGCAATCAGCCCCAGCATTTT. Amino acids: CASSLGVSHRDSNQPQHF.

The chain is built from TRBV4-2 and TRBJ1-1; 7 positions agree with TRBD1. Germline V gives CDR1 LGHNA, CDR2 YNFKEQ. The V gene end was trimmed by 4 bases and the J gene end by 1 base; junction bases not matched to a gene: 9. CDR3 length: 16 residues. CDR3 protein: CASSRVKGASNTEAFF. The CDR3 coding sequence is TGTGCCAGCAGCCGAGTTAAGGGGGCCTCGAACACTGAAGCTTTCTTT.

The J gene is TRBJ1-2, the V gene TRBV6-5; D is unclear. CDR1 and CDR2 (germline): MNHEY, SVGAGI. The V end lost 2 bases, the J end lost 8 bases, and 21 bases lay between the germline ends. CDR3 length: 16 amino acids. For the CDR3, the DNA is TGTGCCAGCAGTTACGCCCCTGGTGCGGCTAGTTGGGGCTACACCTTC. As protein: CASSYAPGAASWGYTF.

The V and J genes are TRBV4-1 and TRBJ2-1; 7 bases are shared with TRBD1. CDR1 is MGHRA, CDR2 YSYEKL, per germline. CDR3 length: 14 residues. V gave up 3 bases and J gave up 11 bases; unmatched junction bases: 10. CDR3 amino acids: CASSQISRGPQQFF. The CDR3 bases are TGCGCCAGCAGCCAGATCTCGAGGGGGCCCCAGCAGTTCTTC.

The chain has TRBV29-1 and TRBJ2-3; D remains ambiguous. V was shortened by 2 bases and J by 2 bases, with 17 bases between the two germline ends. CDR1 is SQVTM, CDR2 ANQGSEA, per germline. CDR3 length equals 16 residues. The CDR3 reads CSVELVSPTSTDTQYF. In nucleotides, the CDR3 is TGCAGCGTTGAATTGGTGTCGCCCACTTCCACAGATACGCAGTATTTT.

V usage is TRBV11-2 and J usage is TRBJ1-2; D unclear. CDR1 SGHAT and CDR2 FQNNGV come from the germline V gene. Trimming cost V 0 bases and J 3 bases, with 5 bases left between them. CDR3 size: 13 residues. The CDR3 DNA reads as TGTGCCAGCAGCTTAGATCGGGACTATGGCTACACCTTC. Amino acids: CASSLDRDYGYTF.

This sequence joins TRBV12-5 and TRBJ2-7; a weak D match, TRBD1 (6 bases). The CDR3 is 15 amino acids. Trimming took 1 base from V and 2 from J, leaving 12 bases between them. CDR1 LGHNT and CDR2 FRNRAP come from the germline V gene. The CDR3 sequence is CASGLGTDSTYEQYF. In DNA, the CDR3 is TGTGCTAGTGGTTTGGGGACGGACAGCACCTACGAGCAGTACTTC.

This chain joins TRBV6-4 and TRBJ2-1; 9 bases line up with TRBD1. Germline V gives CDR1 MRHNA, CDR2 SNTAGT. V trimming: 0 bases; J trimming: 1 base; junction bases outside the gene matches: 1. This CDR3 contains 16 residues. Here the CDR3 reads CASSDSGQGSYNEQFF. The CDR3 coding sequence is TGTGCCAGCAGTGACTCCGGACAGGGGTCCTACAATGAGCAGTTCTTC.

The chain carries TRBV1 and TRBJ2-5; TRBD2, as called in the table, went unchecked against the DNA. TRBV1 is annotated as a pseudogene. The CDR3 extends over 16 amino acids. CDR3: CTSSPGLAGNQETQYF. The CDR3 DNA reads TGCACCAGCAGCCCAGGACTAGCGGGGAACCAAGAGACCCAGTACTTC.

The chain has TRBV6-5 and TRBJ1-1; D unclear. This CDR3 has 13 residues. Trimming removed 6 bases at V and 4 bases at J, with 12 bases between. Germline-derived CDR1 and CDR2 are MNHEY and SVGAGI. The CDR3 region has the DNA TGTGCCAGCAGGGGCTCTCACGCCACTGAAGCTTTCTTT. This gives the protein CASRGSHATEAFF.

In this sample, this clone turned up once. The V and J genes are TRBV7-9 and TRBJ1-1; no definite D call. This CDR3 spans 12 amino acids. Germline V CDR1 and CDR2: SEHNR, FQNEAQ (reference sequence). V was trimmed by 2 bases and J by 4 bases, leaving 5 bases between them. CDR3 sequence: CASSLTTTEAFF. DNA of the CDR3: TGTGCCAGCAGCTTAACAACCACTGAAGCTTTCTTT.

The V call is TRBV6-4, the J call TRBJ2-3, with TRBD2 as a possible D gene (6 bases). Germline V gives CDR1 MRHNA, CDR2 SNTAGT. V dropped 3 bases and J dropped 2 bases, with 9 bases sitting between them. This CDR3 contains 14 residues. CDR3 nucleotides: TGTGCCAGCAGTGAGCGGGGTATCACAGATACGCAGTATTTT. Amino acid sequence: CASSERGITDTQYF.

The chain carries TRBV19 and TRBJ2-1, with TRBD1 matching over 9 bases. V lost 5 bases to trimming and J lost 6 bases; unmatched junction nucleotides: 11. Looked up from germline, CDR1 is LNHDA and CDR2 is SQIVND (reference sequence). The CDR3 is made up of 16 amino acids. CDR3 in DNA: TGTGCCAGTAGTCCCCTTCGCGGGACAGGGATCAATGAGCAGTTCTTC. It specifies CASSPLRGTGINEQFF.

CDR3 coding DNA: TGCGCCAGCAGCTTGATTCCTCGACTAGCGGGGGGGGAAGATACGCAGTATTTT. Protein product: CASSLIPRLAGGEDTQYF. The gene calls are TRBV5-1 and TRBJ2-3; 14 nucleotides align to TRBD2. Germline V CDR1 and CDR2: SGHRS, YFSETQ. The CDR3 is 18 residues long. Trimming cost V 1 base and J 5 bases; bases outside gene matches: 9.

V is TRBV10-3 and J is TRBJ2-1; 11 nucleotides match TRBD2. V was pared by 2 bases and J by 4 bases, with 4 bases of the junction left unmatched. Germline V CDR1 and CDR2: ENHRY, SYGVKD. The CDR3 runs to 16 residues. CDR3 sequence reads: CAISEVLAGGYNEQFF. The CDR3 nucleotides read TGTGCCATCAGTGAGGTGCTAGCGGGGGGATACAATGAGCAGTTCTTC.